This TCR beta chain was recorded in a study of long-term antiretroviral therapy in people with HIV. As for the study in general: It was about a decade after the earliest samples that the 2015 immediate-ART recommendation appeared. General observations from the study: Absence of data on ART adherence, viral resistance or therapy changes was noted. Although diversity increased after ART, it remained lower than in transplant donor controls.

Germline lookup yields CDR1 SGHNT and CDR2 YYREEE (reference sequence). V was cut by 0 bases and J by 1 base, with 10 bases left in between. The CDR3 runs to 15 residues. The run of the v3.0 immunoSEQ assay was at survey level. The table came from immunoSEQ multiplex PCR; TCRdb's copy has only in-frame clones and leaves some out. The sample lists tens of thousands of clones, approximately 84% seen once, with more than 15% in the top ten. Of note for this clone: Its antigen remains unknown.

The sample in question was unsorted PBMCs, obtained 0.5 years before starting antiretroviral therapy. The rearrangement uses TRBV5-4 and TRBJ1-2; D is undetermined. This receptor was identified in a man aged 35-49 years with HIV. CDR3 protein: CASSLAQGNNYGYTF. The CDR3 DNA is TGTGCCAGCAGCTTGGCCCAAGGCAATAACTATGGCTACACCTTC.